The source of this T cell receptor (beta chain) is a study of T cell repertoires in urothelial bladder cancer (dated by TCRdb to between 2018 and 2021). For the wider study: Of the roughly twelve resected lesions, three were clinically staged as cT0, three as cTa, three as cT1 and three as cT2 or greater. The study compared TCR repertoire clonality in bladder tumors with that in benign bladder inflammation. About eleven patients who had bladder lesions and were undergoing transurethral resection were prospectively identified. A total of approximately twelve resected bladder lesions, made up of urothelial carcinoma (UC+) and benign (UC-) specimens, were studied.

Note on this clone: No antigen is known for it. Per-base qualities were not stored, and no clone one base away is much larger.

The research as a whole found: Carcinoma specimens had a median tumor infiltrating lymphocyte percentage of about 2%, while benign specimens had a median of approximately 11%. In carcinoma specimens, up to roughly 17% of infiltrating lymphocytes were accounted for by a single T-cell clone, compared with 2% to 2.5% in benign specimens. Urothelial carcinoma specimens had fewer T cells than benign specimens, with medians of 5,569 and 25,872.

Bladder lesion specimens were obtained at transurethral resection and were stored at -80C. DNA was isolated from bladder specimens obtained during transurethral resection. The TCR beta chain CDR3 region was sequenced with the immunoSEQ assay. As for how the authors treated the data: T-cell fraction, clonal dominance and maximum TCR clone frequency were calculated for each specimen. In TCRdb, the immuneACCESS table is reduced to in-frame sequences with V and J assigned. These tables do not hold every clone; where another copy was compared, an unresolved V gene accounts for under half, and the others remain unexplained. V and J calls and clone size are as listed in that table; D and trimming were resolved from the DNA. The sample table contains 13,000 or so clones; only one count was recorded for 66% of them. Almost 9% of the sample lies in the top ten. Reading the germline V gene gives CDR1 SGHDT and CDR2 YYEEEE. The CDR3 has 14 amino acids, counting the end cysteine and valine. Only the CDR3 region is kept as DNA, spanning 42 bases read in frame from base 1. For this chain, trimming is 4 bases at the V end and 3 bases at the J end, and the number of junction bases without a gene match is 7.

The sequence came from a human donor with urothelial carcinoma. The sample was tumor-infiltrating cells from bladder cancer. The chain is made from TRBV5-6 and TRBJ2-7; 7 of the junction bases match TRBD1. The CDR3 protein is CASSRRGTDYEQYV. The DNA sequence is as follows: TGTGCCAGCAGCAGAAGGGGGACAGACTACGAGCAGTACGTC.